The sequence of this T cell receptor beta chain was determined in a study of CD8 T cells in ankylosing spondylitis. Points from the study as a whole: One TCR beta motif, made up of roughly eight highly homologous variants, appeared characteristic of ankylosing spondylitis blood.

TCRdb redid the calling of the 5' RACE reads with MiXCR, one entry per CDR3 protein. The sample lists about 150,000 distinct CDR3 sequences; roughly 31% were seen once. Germline V gene sequence: CDR1 LGHNA, CDR2 YNFKEQ. The V and J ends lost 1 base and 4 bases respectively, with 14 bases between them. The CDR3 extends over 16 amino acids. The count of this clonotype is one. Antigen: not known. The chain joins TRBV4-2 to TRBJ2-1; D is possibly TRBD2 (6 bases). The sequenced sample consisted of synovial fluid, either unsorted or a sorted T cell fraction (not recorded which). The sequence derives from a male donor with ankylosing spondylitis. Here the CDR3 reads CASSQGGLAAYNEQFF. In nucleotides, the CDR3 is TGTGCCAGCAGCCAAGGGGGATTAGCGGCATACAATGAGCAGTTCTTC.